A selection of T cell receptor beta chains follows, all from one sample in a study of blood T cell repertoires in COVID-19. Profiled with immunoSEQ multiplex PCR; TCRdb holds only in-frame clones, not every one. This repertoire shows a few hundred thousand clones, roughly 82% found once; its top ten account for about 1.6%. Sequences were obtained from peripheral blood. All receptors derive from a woman between 45 and 60 years old with acute or convalescent COVID-19. CDR3s include the opening cysteine and the closing phenylalanine or tryptophan. D genes are given only for firm matches. Clone size is shown for a subset of rows, as once, few, many or a class of expanded clone.

16	TRBJ2-1	TRBV27	.	.	CASSFLSQGAYNEQFF	TGTGCCAGCAGTTTTTTGTCCCAAGGAGCCTACAATGAGCAGTTCTTC
13	TRBJ2-5	TRBV5-4	TRBD1	.	CASSKGTEETQYF	TGTGCCAGCAGCAAAGGGACAGAAGAGACCCAGTACTTC
17	TRBJ1-4	TRBV9	.	.	CASSVAPAGTTNEKLFF	TGTGCCAGCAGCGTAGCCCCGGCAGGGACAACTAATGAAAAACTGTTTTTT
15	TRBJ2-7	TRBV4-2	.	.	CASSQDIGRNYEQYF	TGTGCCAGCAGCCAAGATATCGGCAGGAACTACGAGCAGTACTTC
13	TRBJ2-5	TRBV9	.	.	CASSGLRGETQYF	TGTGCCAGCAGCGGACTTCGGGGGGAGACCCAGTACTTC
17	TRBJ2-5	TRBV6-2/TRBV6-3	TRBD1	.	CASSPLERQGVKKTQYF	TGTGCCAGCAGTCCCCTGGAGAGACAGGGAGTGAAGAAGACCCAGTACTTC
15	TRBJ1-2	TRBV5-6	TRBD1	.	CASSFYTGGGYGYTF	TGTGCCAGCAGCTTCTATACAGGGGGCGGCTATGGCTACACCTTC
14	TRBJ2-3	TRBV28	.	.	CASSLGGVTDTQYF	TGTGCCAGCAGTTTGGGAGGAGTAACAGATACGCAGTATTTT
15	TRBJ2-7	TRBV7-2	.	once	CASSLDGSSSYEQYF	TGTGCCAGCAGCTTGGACGGGAGCAGCTCCTACGAGCAGTACTTC
17	TRBJ2-7	TRBV14	TRBD2	.	CASSQGLAGRNSYEQYF	TGTGCCAGCAGCCAAGGGCTAGCGGGAAGAAACTCCTACGAGCAGTACTTC
14	TRBJ2-7	TRBV7-2	TRBD1	.	CASSSTGWSYEQYF	TGTGCCAGCAGCTCGACAGGGTGGTCCTACGAGCAGTACTTC
17	TRBJ2-2	TRBV7-5	.	.	CARSAHAEDREAGELFF	TGTGCCAGAAGCGCCCACGCGGAGGACAGGGAAGCCGGGGAGCTGTTTTTT
12	TRBJ2-7	TRBV27	.	.	CASSFGGGEQYF	TGTGCCAGCAGTTTTGGGGGCGGGGAGCAGTACTTC
14	TRBJ2-7	TRBV30	.	.	CAWSPYGISYEQYF	TGTGCCTGGAGTCCTTACGGGATCAGCTACGAGCAGTACTTC
13	TRBJ2-7	TRBV19	.	.	CASSMVPGFGQYF	TGTGCCAGTAGTATGGTCCCCGGTTTTGGGCAGTACTTC
14	TRBJ2-1	TRBV6-2/TRBV6-3	.	.	CASSYGGPYNEQFF	TGTGCCAGCAGTTATGGAGGGCCGTACAATGAGCAGTTCTTC
15	TRBJ1-1	TRBV24-1	TRBD1	.	CATSDARTGLLGAFF	TGTGCCACCAGTGATGCGAGGACAGGGCTGCTTGGAGCTTTCTTT
14	TRBJ1-4	TRBV2	.	.	CASSDLATNEKLFF	TGTGCCAGCAGTGATCTAGCAACTAATGAAAAACTGTTTTTT
16	TRBJ2-5	TRBV6-2/TRBV6-3	TRBD2	.	CASSYSYGRAQETQYF	TGTGCCAGCAGTTACTCGTACGGGAGGGCCCAAGAGACCCAGTACTTC
12	TRBJ2-7	TRBV7-2	.	.	CASSRFSYEQYF	TGTGCCAGCAGCCGGTTCTCCTACGAGCAGTACTTC
15	TRBJ2-3	TRBV19	.	once	CASSIGATITDTQYF	TGTGCCAGTAGTATCGGAGCGACTATAACAGATACGCAGTATTTT
19	TRBJ2-1	TRBV15	TRBD2	.	CATGGTSGRPFSSYNEQFF	TGTGCCACGGGTGGGACTAGCGGGAGGCCCTTTAGCTCCTACAATGAGCAGTTCTTC
15	TRBJ2-5	TRBV28	.	.	CASSLEGGALETQYF	TGTGCCAGCAGTTTAGAGGGGGGGGCTCTGGAGACCCAGTACTTC
12	TRBJ2-1	TRBV3-1/TRBV3-2	.	.	CASSQDRDQGFF	TGTGCCAGCAGCCAAGACAGGGATCAGGGGTTCTTC
15	TRBJ1-4	TRBV28	TRBD1	.	CASSTGGATNEKLFF	TGTGCCAGCAGTACAGGGGGCGCAACTAATGAAAAACTGTTTTTT
14	TRBJ1-1	TRBV11-2	.	.	CASSSYQGNTEAFF	TGTGCCAGCAGCTCTTATCAGGGGAACACTGAAGCTTTCTTT
17	TRBJ2-3	TRBV4-3	TRBD1	.	CASSQDRPGGASDTQYF	TGCGCCAGCAGCCAAGATCGTCCAGGGGGCGCATCAGATACGCAGTATTTT
18	TRBJ2-5	TRBV24-1	TRBD2	.	CATSDSGLAGVPGETQYF	TGTGCCACCAGTGATTCGGGACTAGCGGGAGTCCCTGGAGAGACCCAGTACTTC
13	TRBJ1-2	TRBV27	.	.	CASSVQGNYGYTF	TGTGCCAGCAGTGTACAGGGTAACTATGGCTACACCTTC
13	TRBJ2-2	TRBV29-1	.	once	CSVRDTNTGELFF	TGCAGCGTCCGGGACACAAACACCGGGGAGCTGTTTTTT
18	TRBJ2-1	TRBV27	TRBD2	.	CASSLGLAGWSSYNEQFF	TGTGCCAGCAGTTTAGGTCTAGCGGGATGGAGCTCCTACAATGAGCAGTTCTTC
13	TRBJ2-7	TRBV6-2/TRBV6-3	TRBD1	once	CASSRRDRGEQYF	TGTGCCAGCAGTAGACGGGACAGGGGCGAGCAGTACTTC
14	TRBJ1-2	TRBV24-1	TRBD1	once	CATSFGTAPYGYTF	TGTGCCACCAGTTTCGGGACAGCACCCTATGGCTACACCTTC
12	TRBJ2-7	TRBV7-9	.	.	CASSKTGYEQYF	TGTGCCAGCAGCAAGACTGGGTACGAGCAGTACTTC
14	TRBJ2-1	TRBV4-1	.	.	CASSQFRGTNEQFF	TGCGCCAGCAGCCAGTTCAGGGGGACTAATGAGCAGTTCTTC
16	TRBJ2-7	TRBV6-2/TRBV6-3	TRBD1	few	CASSYPAWTGAYEQYF	TGTGCCAGCAGTTATCCCGCCTGGACAGGGGCCTACGAGCAGTACTTC
13	TRBJ2-5	TRBV11-3	.	.	CASSLTAQETQYF	TGTGCCAGCAGCTTGACAGCCCAAGAGACCCAGTACTTC
15	TRBJ2-2	TRBV2	.	many	CASKGDSSNTGELFF	TGTGCCAGCAAGGGCGACAGTTCGAACACCGGGGAGCTGTTTTTT